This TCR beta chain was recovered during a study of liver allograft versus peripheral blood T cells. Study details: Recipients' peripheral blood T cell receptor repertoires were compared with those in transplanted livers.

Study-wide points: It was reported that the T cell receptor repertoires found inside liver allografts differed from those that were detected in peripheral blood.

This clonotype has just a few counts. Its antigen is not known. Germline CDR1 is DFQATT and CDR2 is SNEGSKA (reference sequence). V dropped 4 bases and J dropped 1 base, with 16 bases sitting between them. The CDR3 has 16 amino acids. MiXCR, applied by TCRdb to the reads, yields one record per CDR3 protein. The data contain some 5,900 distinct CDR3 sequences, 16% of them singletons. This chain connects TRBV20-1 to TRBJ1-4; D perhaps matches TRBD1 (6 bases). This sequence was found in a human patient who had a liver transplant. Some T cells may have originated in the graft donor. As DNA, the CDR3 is TGCAGTGCTACCCCTAGACAGGACGTAACTAATGAAAAACTGTTTTTT. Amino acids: CSATPRQDVTNEKLFF.